The source of this TCR beta chain is a study of shared clonotypes between healthy human individuals. The method was immunoSEQ multiplex PCR; TCRdb's version includes in-frame clones alone and lacks a portion of them. The repertoire consists of around 1,100,000 clones, with 70% to 80% occurring once and the leading ten covering 0.85% to 1%. This CDR3 comprises 14 residues. CDR1 SNHLY and CDR2 FYNNEI come from the germline V gene. V was pared by 6 bases and J by 0 bases, with 9 bases between. This TCR was recovered from a young man in good health. Some clones in this sample may be carry-over from other donors' samples. Sequencing was done on a sample of memory CD4+ T cells from PBMCs. Subset given: CD45RA-negative fraction. The chain couples TRBV2 to TRBJ2-1, with no clear D. The chain's CDR3 is CASRGSSSYNEQFF. CDR3 nucleotide sequence: TGTGCCAGCAGAGGGTCAAGCTCCTACAATGAGCAGTTCTTC.